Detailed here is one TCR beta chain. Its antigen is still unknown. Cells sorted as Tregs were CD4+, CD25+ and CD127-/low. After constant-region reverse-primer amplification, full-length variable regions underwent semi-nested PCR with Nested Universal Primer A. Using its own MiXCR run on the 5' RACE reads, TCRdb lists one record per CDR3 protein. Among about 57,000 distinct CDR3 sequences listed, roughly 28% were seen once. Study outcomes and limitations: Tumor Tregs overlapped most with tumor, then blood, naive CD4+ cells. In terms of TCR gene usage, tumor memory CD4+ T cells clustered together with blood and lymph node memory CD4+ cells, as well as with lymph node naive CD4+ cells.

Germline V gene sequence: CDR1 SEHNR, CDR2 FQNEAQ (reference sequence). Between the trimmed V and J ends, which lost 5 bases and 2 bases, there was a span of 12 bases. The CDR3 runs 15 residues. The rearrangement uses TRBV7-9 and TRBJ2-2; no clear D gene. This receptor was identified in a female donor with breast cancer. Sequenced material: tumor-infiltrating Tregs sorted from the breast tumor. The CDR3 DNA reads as TGTGCCAGCAGCGATCATGGAGTTAACACCGGGGAGCTGTTTTTT. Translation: CASSDHGVNTGELFF.